The source of this T cell receptor beta chain is a study of T-cell memory formation after mild COVID-19. TCRdb reprocessed the 5' RACE reads via MiXCR and lists one record per CDR3 protein. The data contain 470,000 or so distinct CDR3 sequences, about 18% of them singletons. This clonotype was counted only a few times. Antigen: not known. Germline-derived CDR1 and CDR2 are KGHDR and SFDVKD. Trimming removed 3 bases from V and 3 bases from J; junction bases left unmatched: 6. This CDR3 has 16 residues. Study results and caveats: Within pre-infection memory, some responding clones were found, suggesting cross-reactive memory joined.

The sequencing input was PBMCs or a T cell subset sorted from them (not recorded which). V and J are TRBV24-1 and TRBJ2-1; 8 bases line up with TRBD2. This clonotype was sampled from an adult woman who had mild COVID-19 (a few samples of this study predate the infection). Cell type and time point are not known. CDR3 sequence reads: CATSDPAGGHYNEQFF. The CDR3 region has the DNA TGTGCCACCAGTGATCCGGCGGGGGGACACTACAATGAGCAGTTCTTC.